Reported below is one T cell receptor (beta chain). Its antigen is unidentified. For CDR3 and TCR beta VDJ profiling, genomic DNA was the template used. TCRdb reanalysed the reads using MiXCR and keeps one entry per CDR3 protein. The sample holds more than 100,000 distinct CDR3 sequences, 41% seen once. The length of the CDR3 is 15 residues. The V end lost 4 bases, the J end lost 4 bases, and 15 bases lay between the germline ends. CDR1 and CDR2 from the germline V gene are SGDLS and YYNGEE. The data derive from a study of CD8+CD57+ T cells in acquired aplastic anemia. Study context: Isolated CD4+ and CD8+ cells, once sorted, yielded DNA averaging roughly 3 ug. Reads per healthy sample averaged roughly 9.9 million (CD4+) and about 12 million (CD8+). Notes on the study in general: No significant difference in CD8+ Simpson's diversity was found between patients and controls.

What was sequenced was sorted CD4+, CD8+, or CD8+CD57+ T cells (not recorded which) from PBMCs. The clonotype was recovered from a human donor in good health, serving as a control. This chain uses TRBV9 with TRBJ2-1, with D maybe TRBD2 (5 bases). CDR3 in amino acids: CASSHDEGRYNEQFF. CDR3 DNA sequence: TGTGCCAGCAGCCACGATGAGGGCAGATACAATGAGCAGTTCTTC.